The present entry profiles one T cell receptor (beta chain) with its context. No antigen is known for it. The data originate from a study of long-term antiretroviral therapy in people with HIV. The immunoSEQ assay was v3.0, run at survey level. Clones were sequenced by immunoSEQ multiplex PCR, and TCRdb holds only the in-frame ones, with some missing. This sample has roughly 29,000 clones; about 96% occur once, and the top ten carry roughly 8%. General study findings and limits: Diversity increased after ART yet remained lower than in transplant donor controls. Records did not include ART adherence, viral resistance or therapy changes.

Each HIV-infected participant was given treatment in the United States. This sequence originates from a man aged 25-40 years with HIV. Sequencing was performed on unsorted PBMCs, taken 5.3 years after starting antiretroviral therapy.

The DNA of the CDR3 is TGTGCCTGGAGTGGCAAACAGGGGGACGGATATGAAAAACTGTTTTTT. It codes for CAWSGKQGDGYEKLFF. The chain joins TRBV30 to TRBJ1-4; 8 bases line up with TRBD1. Losses at the gene ends were 1 base for V and 6 bases for J; bases not matched to a gene: 10. Germline lookup yields CDR1 GTSNPN and CDR2 SVGIG (reference sequence). CDR3 length equals 16 residues.